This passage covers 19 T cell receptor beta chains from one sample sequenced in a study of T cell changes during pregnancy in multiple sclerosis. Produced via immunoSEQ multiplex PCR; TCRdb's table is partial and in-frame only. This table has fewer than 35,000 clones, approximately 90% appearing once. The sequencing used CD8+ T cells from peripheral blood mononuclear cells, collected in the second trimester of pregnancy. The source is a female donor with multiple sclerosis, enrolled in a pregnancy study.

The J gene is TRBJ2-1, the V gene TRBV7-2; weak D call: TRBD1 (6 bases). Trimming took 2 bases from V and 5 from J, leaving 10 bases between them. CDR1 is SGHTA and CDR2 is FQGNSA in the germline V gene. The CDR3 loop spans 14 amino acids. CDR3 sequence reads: CASSLRQENNEQFF. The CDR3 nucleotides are TGTGCCAGCAGCTTACGACAGGAGAACAATGAGCAGTTCTTC.

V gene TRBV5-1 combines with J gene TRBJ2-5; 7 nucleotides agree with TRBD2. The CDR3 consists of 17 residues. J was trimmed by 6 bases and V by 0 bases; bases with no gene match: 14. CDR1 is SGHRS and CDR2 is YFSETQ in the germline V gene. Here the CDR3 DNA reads TGCGCCAGCAGCTTGGAGACGAGTGGGGGGGGGTTGAAGACCCAGTACTTC. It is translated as CASSLETSGGGLKTQYF.

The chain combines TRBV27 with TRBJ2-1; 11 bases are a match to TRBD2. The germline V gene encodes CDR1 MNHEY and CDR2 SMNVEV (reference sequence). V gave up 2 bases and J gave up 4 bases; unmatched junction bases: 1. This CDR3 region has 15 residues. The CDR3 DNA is TGTGCCAGCAGTTTACGACTAGCGGGATACAATGAGCAGTTCTTC. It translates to CASSLRLAGYNEQFF.

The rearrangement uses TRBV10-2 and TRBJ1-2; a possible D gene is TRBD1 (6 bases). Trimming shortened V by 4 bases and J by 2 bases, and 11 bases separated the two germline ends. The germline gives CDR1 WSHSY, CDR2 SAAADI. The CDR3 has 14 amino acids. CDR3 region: CASSVTGSNYGYTF. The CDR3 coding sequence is TGCGCCAGCAGTGTGACAGGTTCCAACTATGGCTACACCTTC.

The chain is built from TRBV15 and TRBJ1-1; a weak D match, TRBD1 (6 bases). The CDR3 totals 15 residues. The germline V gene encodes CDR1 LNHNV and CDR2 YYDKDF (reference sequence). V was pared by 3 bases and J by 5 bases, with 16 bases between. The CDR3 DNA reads TGTGCCACCAGCAGGGATTTGGGGGCAGGAACTGAAGCTTTCTTT. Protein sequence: CATSRDLGAGTEAFF. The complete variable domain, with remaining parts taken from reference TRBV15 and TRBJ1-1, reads DAMVIQNPRYQVTQFGKPVTLSCSQTLNHNVMYWYQQKSSQAPKLLFHYYDKDFNNEADTPDNFQSRRPNTSFCFLDIRSPGLGDTAMYLCATSRDLGAGTEAFFGQGTRLTVV.

Here the CDR3 reads CASSDSGLAGWDEQFF. DNA of the CDR3: TGTGCCAGCAGTGACTCCGGACTAGCGGGATGGGATGAGCAGTTCTTC. This chain uses TRBV6-4 with TRBJ2-1, with 12 bases identical to TRBD2. This CDR3 comprises 16 residues. Germline loops: CDR1 MRHNA, CDR2 SNTAGT. Germline trimming cut 0 bases from V and 8 bases from J; bases unmatched to any gene: 5.

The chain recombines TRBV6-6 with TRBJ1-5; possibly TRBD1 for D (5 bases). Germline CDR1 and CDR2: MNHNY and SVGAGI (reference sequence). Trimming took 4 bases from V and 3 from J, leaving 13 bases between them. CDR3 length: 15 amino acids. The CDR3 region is CASSSTGAINQPQHF. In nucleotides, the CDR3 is TGTGCCAGCAGTTCCACAGGTGCTATCAATCAGCCCCAGCATTTT.

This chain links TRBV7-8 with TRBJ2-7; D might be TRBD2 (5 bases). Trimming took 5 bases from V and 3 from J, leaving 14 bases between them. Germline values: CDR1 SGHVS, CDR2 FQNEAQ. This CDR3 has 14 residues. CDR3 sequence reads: CASSPGLSRYEQYF. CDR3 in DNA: TGTGCCAGCAGCCCCGGACTGAGCCGCTACGAGCAGTACTTC.

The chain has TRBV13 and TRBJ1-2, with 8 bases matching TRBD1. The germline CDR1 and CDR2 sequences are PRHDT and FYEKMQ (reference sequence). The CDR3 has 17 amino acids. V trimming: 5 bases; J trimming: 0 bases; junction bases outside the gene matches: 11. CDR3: CASSAERDRRPNYGYTF. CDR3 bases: TGTGCCAGCAGCGCCGAACGGGACAGGAGGCCTAACTATGGCTACACCTTC.

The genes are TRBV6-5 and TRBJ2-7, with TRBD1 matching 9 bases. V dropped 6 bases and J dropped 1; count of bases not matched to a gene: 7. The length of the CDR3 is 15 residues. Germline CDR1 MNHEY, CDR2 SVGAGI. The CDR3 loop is CASRPGTGRSYEQYF. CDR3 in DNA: TGTGCCAGCAGGCCCGGGACAGGGCGGTCCTACGAGCAGTACTTC.

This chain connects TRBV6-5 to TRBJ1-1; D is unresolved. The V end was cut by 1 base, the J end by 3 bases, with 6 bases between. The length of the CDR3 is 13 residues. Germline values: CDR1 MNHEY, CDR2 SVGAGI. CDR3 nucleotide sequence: TGTGCCAGCAGTTACTTAGATGACACTGAAGCTTTCTTT. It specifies CASSYLDDTEAFF.

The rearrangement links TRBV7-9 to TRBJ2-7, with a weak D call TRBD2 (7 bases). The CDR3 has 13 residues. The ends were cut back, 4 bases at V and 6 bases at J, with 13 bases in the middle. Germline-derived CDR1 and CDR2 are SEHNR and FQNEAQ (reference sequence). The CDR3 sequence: CASSSGGGGEQYF. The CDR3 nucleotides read TGTGCCAGCAGCTCCGGGGGAGGGGGCGAGCAGTACTTC.

This chain's CDR3 is CASVGRGLNEQFF. CDR3 bases: TGTGCCAGCGTTGGACGCGGACTCAATGAGCAGTTCTTC. This sequence joins TRBV6-1 and TRBJ2-1; perhaps TRBD2 as D (5 bases). Trimming left V 8 bases short and J 6 bases short, with 14 bases between. CDR3 length equals 13 residues. CDR1 MNHNS and CDR2 SASEGT come from the germline V gene.

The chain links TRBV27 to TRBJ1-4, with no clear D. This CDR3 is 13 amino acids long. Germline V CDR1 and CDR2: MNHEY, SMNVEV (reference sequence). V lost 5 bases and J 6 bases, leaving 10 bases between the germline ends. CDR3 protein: CASSPDRDEKLFF. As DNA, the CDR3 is TGTGCCAGCAGTCCAGATCGGGATGAAAAACTGTTTTTT.

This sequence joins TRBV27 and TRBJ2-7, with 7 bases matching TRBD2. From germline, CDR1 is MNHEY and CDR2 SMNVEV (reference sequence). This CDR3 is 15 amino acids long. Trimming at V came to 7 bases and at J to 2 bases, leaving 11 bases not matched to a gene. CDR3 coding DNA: TGTGCCAGCAAGGTCGGGGGGTTACGAACCTACGAGCAGTACTTC. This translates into CASKVGGLRTYEQYF.

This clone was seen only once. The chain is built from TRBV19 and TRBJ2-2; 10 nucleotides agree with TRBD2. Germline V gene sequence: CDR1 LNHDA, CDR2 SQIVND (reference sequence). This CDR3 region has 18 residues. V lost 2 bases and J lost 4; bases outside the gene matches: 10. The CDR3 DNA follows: TGTGCCAGTAGTATAAGGACCGGGACTAGCGTTTTCACCGGGGAGCTGTTTTTT. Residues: CASSIRTGTSVFTGELFF.

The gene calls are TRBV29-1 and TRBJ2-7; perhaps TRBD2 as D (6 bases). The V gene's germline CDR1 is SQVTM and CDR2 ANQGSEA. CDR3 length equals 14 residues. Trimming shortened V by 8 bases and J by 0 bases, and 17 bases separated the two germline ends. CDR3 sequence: CSTLGTGDSYEQYF. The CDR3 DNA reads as TGCAGCACCCTCGGGACTGGTGACTCCTACGAGCAGTACTTC.

Here the CDR3 reads CASSPQGSREKLFF. The DNA of the CDR3 is TGTGCCAGTAGTCCCCAGGGATCAAGAGAAAAACTGTTTTTT. The rearrangement joins TRBV19 to TRBJ1-4, with D possibly being TRBD1 (5 bases). V was cut by 5 bases and J by 8 bases, with 15 bases left in between. Germline V gene sequence: CDR1 LNHDA, CDR2 SQIVND (reference sequence). The CDR3 runs to 14 residues.

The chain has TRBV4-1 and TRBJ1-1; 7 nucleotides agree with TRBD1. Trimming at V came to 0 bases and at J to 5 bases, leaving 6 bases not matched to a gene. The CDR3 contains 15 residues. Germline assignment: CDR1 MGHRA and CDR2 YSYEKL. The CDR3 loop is CASSQEDDRVTEAFF. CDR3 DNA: TGCGCCAGCAGCCAAGAGGATGACAGGGTGACTGAAGCTTTCTTT.